A selection of T cell receptor beta chains follows, all from one sample in a study of blood T cell repertoires in COVID-19. Produced via immunoSEQ multiplex PCR; TCRdb's table is partial and in-frame only. The sample consists of approximately 220,000 clones, 80% to 90% of them appearing once. The material sequenced was PBMCs or T cells enriched from blood (not recorded which). The source of these receptors is a woman in her forties with acute COVID-19. Each CDR3 is given with its conserved first and last residue. A D gene is named only where the DNA matches it firmly. Size tells how often a clone was seen (once, few, many) or the class of an expanded clone, and some rows leave it out.

j_call | v_call | d_call | clone_size | cdr3_nt | cdr3_aa
TRBJ2-5 | TRBV5-1 | TRBD2 | . | TGCGCCAGCAGCTGGAGGACTAGCGGGAGCCAAGAGACCCAGTACTTC | CASSWRTSGSQETQYF
TRBJ2-7 | TRBV27 | . | . | TGTGCCAGCGCTTTTAGCTACTCCTACGAGCAGTACTTC | CASAFSYSYEQYF
TRBJ2-2 | TRBV3-1/TRBV3-2 | . | . | TGTGCCAGCAGCCAAGCGGCGGCCACGCGTCCCACCGGGGAGCTGTTTTTT | CASSQAAATRPTGELFF
TRBJ1-2 | TRBV4-2 | . | . | TGTGCCAGCAGCCAAGAGAGGCAGGGAATGGGCTACACCTTC | CASSQERQGMGYTF
TRBJ2-7 | TRBV21-1 | . | . | TGTGCCAGCAGCACGATGTATTCTAGCGGGAGATCCTACGAGCAGTACTTC | CASSTMYSSGRSYEQYF
TRBJ2-7 | TRBV7-8 | . | once | TGTGCCAGCAGTTTTAGGCGGAATACCTACGAGCAGTACTTC | CASSFRRNTYEQYF
TRBJ2-3 | TRBV25-1 | . | . | TGTGCCAGCAGGAGGGAAACGGGGGGCCTGTATTTT | CASRRETGGLYF
TRBJ2-7 | TRBV20-1 | TRBD2 | . | TGCAGTGCTAGTAGGACTAGCGGGGCGAGCTCCTACGAGCAGTACTTC | CSASRTSGASSYEQYF
TRBJ2-2 | TRBV4-1 | TRBD1 | . | TGCGCCAGCAGCCAAAGGACAGGGAACACCGGGGAGCTGTTTTTT | CASSQRTGNTGELFF
TRBJ1-2 | TRBV7-8 | TRBD1 | . | TGTGCCAGCAGCCCAGGGGGTAGACAGGGAGATGGCTACACCTTC | CASSPGGRQGDGYTF
TRBJ2-5 | TRBV7-2 | TRBD2 | . | TGTGCCAGCAGCTTAGCACATAGCGGGTCCTCGCAAGAGACCCAGTACTTC | CASSLAHSGSSQETQYF
TRBJ1-3 | TRBV7-2 | . | . | TGTGCCAGCAGCCCAGGCCCCTCTGGAAACACCATATATTTT | CASSPGPSGNTIYF
TRBJ2-1 | TRBV11-3 | . | . | TGTGCCAGCAGCTTAAGGGGTGGGAACAATGAGCAGTTCTTC | CASSLRGGNNEQFF
TRBJ1-2 | TRBV4-3 | . | . | TGCGCCAGCAGCCAAGATCTTGATAGGGAGGGCTACACCTTC | CASSQDLDREGYTF
TRBJ1-5 | TRBV28 | . | . | TGTGCCAGCAGTCCACACGGGCGGGGCAATCAGCCCCAGCATTTT | CASSPHGRGNQPQHF
TRBJ2-7 | TRBV29-1 | . | . | TGCAGCGGTGGTAGTACCTACGAGCAGTACTTC | CSGGSTYEQYF
TRBJ2-7 | TRBV3-1/TRBV3-2 | TRBD2 | . | TGTGCCAGCAGCCCTACTAGCGGGAGCTACGAGCAGTACTTC | CASSPTSGSYEQYF
TRBJ2-1 | TRBV3-1/TRBV3-2 | TRBD2 | . | TGTGCCAGCAGCCAAAGTCTAGCGGGGACTGAGCAGTTCTTC | CASSQSLAGTEQFF
TRBJ2-3 | TRBV4-3 | . | . | TGCGCCAGCAGCCAGGGGCCGAGCACAGATACGCAGTATTTT | CASSQGPSTDTQYF
TRBJ2-3 | TRBV28 | TRBD2 | once | TGTGCCAGCAGTTTCCCTGGCGGGGGGATGGTGAATACGCAGTATTTT | CASSFPGGGMVNTQYF
TRBJ2-1 | TRBV28 | TRBD2 | . | TGTGCCAGCAGACTCACTAGCGGGAGGAGTGAGCAGTTCTTC | CASRLTSGRSEQFF
TRBJ2-5 | TRBV4-1 | TRBD1 | . | TGCGCCAGCAGCCAAGGACAGGGGACGACCCAGTACTTC | CASSQGQGTTQYF
TRBJ2-2 | TRBV27 | TRBD1 | . | TGTGCCAGCAGTTTACGGACAGGGGGCGATCAGGCCGGGGAGCTGTTTTTT | CASSLRTGGDQAGELFF
TRBJ1-2 | TRBV11-2 | . | . | TGTGCCAGCAGCTTAGAGCAGGCCTATGGCTACACCTTC | CASSLEQAYGYTF
TRBJ2-2 | TRBV9 | . | . | TGTGCCAGCAGCGGAGTGGAGGCGGAACTAGGAAGCGCCGGGGAGCTGTTTTTT | CASSGVEAELGSAGELFF
TRBJ2-3 | TRBV28 | . | . | TGTGCCAGCAGTTGGCGGCCCTACACAGATACGCAGTATTTT | CASSWRPYTDTQYF
TRBJ1-5 | TRBV29-1 | . | . | TGCAGCGTCCAGAGGGTTGATCAGCCCCAGCATTTT | CSVQRVDQPQHF
TRBJ1-1 | TRBV7-2 | . | . | TGTGCCAGCAGCTTAGCAAGGACAGTGATGAACACTGAAGCTTTCTTT | CASSLARTVMNTEAFF
TRBJ1-2 | TRBV5-5 | . | . | TGTGCCAGCAGCTTTGAGGGGGTGTATGGCTACACCTTC | CASSFEGVYGYTF